This TCR beta chain derives from a study of blood T cell repertoires in COVID-19. Generated by immunoSEQ multiplex PCR, the TCRdb table keeps only in-frame clones and is missing some. The table records 350,000 or so clones, more than 70% of them present only once. This CDR3 has 16 amino acids. Unmatched junction bases numbered 5, after V lost 3 bases and J lost 1 base. Germline CDR1 and CDR2: LGHDT and YNNKEL (reference sequence). The sequence came from a woman in her thirties who had been exposed to COVID-19. The sequencing input was PBMCs or T cells enriched from blood (not recorded which). The chain employs TRBV3-1 (or the pseudogene TRBV3-2) and TRBJ1-5; 8 bases are shared with TRBD1. The CDR3 DNA is TGTGCCAGCAGCCAGACAGGGGCTCCCAGCAATCAGCCCCAGCATTTT. This encodes CASSQTGAPSNQPQHF.